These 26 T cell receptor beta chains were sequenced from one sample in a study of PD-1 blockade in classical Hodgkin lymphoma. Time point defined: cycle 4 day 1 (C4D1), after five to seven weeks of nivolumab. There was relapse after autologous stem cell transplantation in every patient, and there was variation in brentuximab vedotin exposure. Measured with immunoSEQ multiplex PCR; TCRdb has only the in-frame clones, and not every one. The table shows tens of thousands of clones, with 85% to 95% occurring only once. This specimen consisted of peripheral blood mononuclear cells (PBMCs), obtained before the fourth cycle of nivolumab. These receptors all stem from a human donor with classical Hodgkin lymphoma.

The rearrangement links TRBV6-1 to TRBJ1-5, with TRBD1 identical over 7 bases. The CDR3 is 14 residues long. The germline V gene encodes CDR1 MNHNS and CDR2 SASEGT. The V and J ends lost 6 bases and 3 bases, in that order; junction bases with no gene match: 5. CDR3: CASRSDRANQPQHF. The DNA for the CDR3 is TGTGCCAGCAGAAGTGACAGGGCCAATCAGCCCCAGCATTTT.

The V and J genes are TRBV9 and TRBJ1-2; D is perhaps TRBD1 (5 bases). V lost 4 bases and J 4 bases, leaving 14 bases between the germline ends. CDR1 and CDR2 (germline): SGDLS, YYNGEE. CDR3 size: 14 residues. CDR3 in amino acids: CASSPIPGGYGYTF. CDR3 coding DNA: TGTGCCAGCAGCCCAATCCCGGGGGGCTATGGCTACACCTTC.

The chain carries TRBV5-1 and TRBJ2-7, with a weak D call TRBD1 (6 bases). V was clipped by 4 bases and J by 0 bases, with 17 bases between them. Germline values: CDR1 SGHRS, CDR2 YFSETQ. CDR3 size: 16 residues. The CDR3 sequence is CASSPPEGELSYEQYF. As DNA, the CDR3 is TGCGCCAGCAGCCCCCCTGAGGGGGAACTCTCCTACGAGCAGTACTTC.

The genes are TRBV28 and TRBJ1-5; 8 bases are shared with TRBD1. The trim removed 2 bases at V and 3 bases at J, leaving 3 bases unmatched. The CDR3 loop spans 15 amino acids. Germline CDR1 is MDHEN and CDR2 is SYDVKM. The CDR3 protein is CASSLQDRVNQPQHF. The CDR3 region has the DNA TGTGCCAGCAGTTTACAGGACAGGGTCAATCAGCCCCAGCATTTT.

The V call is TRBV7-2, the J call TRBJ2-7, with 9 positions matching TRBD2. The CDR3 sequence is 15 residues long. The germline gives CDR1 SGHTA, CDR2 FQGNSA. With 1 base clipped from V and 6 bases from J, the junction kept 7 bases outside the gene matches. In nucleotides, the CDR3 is TGTGCCAGCAGCTTAGAGTCTAGCGGGGTTTTCGAGCAGTACTTC. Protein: CASSLESSGVFEQYF.

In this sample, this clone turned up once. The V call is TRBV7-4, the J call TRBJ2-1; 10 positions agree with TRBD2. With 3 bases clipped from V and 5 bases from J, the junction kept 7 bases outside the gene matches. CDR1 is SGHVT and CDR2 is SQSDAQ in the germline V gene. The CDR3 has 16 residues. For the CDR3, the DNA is TGTGCCAGCAGCTTCTCTAGCGGGAGAGGGGACAATGAGCAGTTCTTC. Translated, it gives CASSFSSGRGDNEQFF.

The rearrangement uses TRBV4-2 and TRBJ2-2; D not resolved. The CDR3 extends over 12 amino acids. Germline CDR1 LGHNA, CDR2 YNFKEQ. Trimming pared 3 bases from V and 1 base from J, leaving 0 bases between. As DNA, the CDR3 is TGTGCCAGCAGCCAGAACACCGGGGAGCTGTTTTTT. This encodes CASSQNTGELFF.

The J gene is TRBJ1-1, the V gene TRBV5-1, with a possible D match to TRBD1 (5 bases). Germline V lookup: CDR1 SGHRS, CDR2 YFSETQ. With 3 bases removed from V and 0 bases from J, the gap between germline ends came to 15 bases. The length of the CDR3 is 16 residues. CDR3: CASSWIGDSLNTEAFF. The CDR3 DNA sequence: TGCGCCAGCAGCTGGATAGGAGACAGCCTGAACACTGAAGCTTTCTTT.

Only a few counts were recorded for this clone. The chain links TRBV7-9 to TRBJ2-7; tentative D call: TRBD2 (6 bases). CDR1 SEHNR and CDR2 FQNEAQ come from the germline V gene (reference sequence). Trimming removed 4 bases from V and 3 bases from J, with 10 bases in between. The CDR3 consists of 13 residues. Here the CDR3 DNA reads TGTGCCAGCAGCTGGGGACTCAGCTACGAGCAGTACTTC. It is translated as CASSWGLSYEQYF.

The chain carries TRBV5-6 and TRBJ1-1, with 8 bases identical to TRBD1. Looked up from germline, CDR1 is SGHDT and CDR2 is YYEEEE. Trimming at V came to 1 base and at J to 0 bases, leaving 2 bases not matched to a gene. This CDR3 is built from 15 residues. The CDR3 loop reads CASSLRTGMNTEAFF. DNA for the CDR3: TGTGCCAGCAGCTTGAGGACAGGGATGAACACTGAAGCTTTCTTT.

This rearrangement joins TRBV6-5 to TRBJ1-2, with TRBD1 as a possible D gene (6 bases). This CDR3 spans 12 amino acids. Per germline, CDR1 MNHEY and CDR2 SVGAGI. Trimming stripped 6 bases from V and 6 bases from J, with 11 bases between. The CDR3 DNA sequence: TGTGCCAGCAGGACAGGAGGAGATGGCTACACCTTC. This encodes CASRTGGDGYTF.

The CDR3 is CASSTLREKLFF. The DNA for the CDR3 is TGTGCCAGCAGTACCCTTCGTGAAAAACTGTTTTTT. V gene TRBV2 combines with J gene TRBJ1-4; D is unclear. The CDR3 covers 12 residues. Trimming removed 5 bases at V and 7 bases at J, with 8 bases between. Germline V gene lookup returns CDR1 SNHLY and CDR2 FYNNEI.

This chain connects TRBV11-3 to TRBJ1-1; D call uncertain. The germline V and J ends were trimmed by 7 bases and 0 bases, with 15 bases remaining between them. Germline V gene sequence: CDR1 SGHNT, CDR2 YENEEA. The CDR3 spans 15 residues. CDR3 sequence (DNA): TGTGCCAGCATTTCTCCGGGCCTCATGAACACTGAAGCTTTCTTT. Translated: CASISPGLMNTEAFF.

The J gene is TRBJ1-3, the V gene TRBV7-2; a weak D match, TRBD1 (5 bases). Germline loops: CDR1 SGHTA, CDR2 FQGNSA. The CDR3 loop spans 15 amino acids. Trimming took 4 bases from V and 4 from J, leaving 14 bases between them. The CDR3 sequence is CASSYYQGSGNTIYF. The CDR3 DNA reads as TGTGCCAGCAGCTATTACCAGGGATCCGGAAACACCATATATTTT.

Here the CDR3 reads CASSLDRGDTQYF. The CDR3 coding sequence is TGTGCCAGCAGCTTAGATCGAGGGGATACGCAGTATTTT. This rearrangement joins TRBV11-3 to TRBJ2-3; a possible D gene is TRBD2 (5 bases). The CDR3 has 13 residues. V was shortened by 0 bases and J by 6 bases, with 7 bases between the two germline ends. The germline gives CDR1 SGHNT, CDR2 YENEEA.

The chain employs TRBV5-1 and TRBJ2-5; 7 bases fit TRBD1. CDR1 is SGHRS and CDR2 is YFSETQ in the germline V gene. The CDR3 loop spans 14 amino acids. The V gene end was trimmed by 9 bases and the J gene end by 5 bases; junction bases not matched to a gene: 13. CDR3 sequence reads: CATRPGQPSETQYF. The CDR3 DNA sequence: TGCGCCACCCGGCCGGGACAGCCCTCGGAGACCCAGTACTTC.

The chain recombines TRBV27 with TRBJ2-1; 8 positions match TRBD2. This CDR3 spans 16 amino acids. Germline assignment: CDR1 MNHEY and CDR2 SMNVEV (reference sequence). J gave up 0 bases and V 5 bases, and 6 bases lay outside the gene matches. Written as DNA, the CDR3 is TGTGCCAGCAGTCTAGGTAGCGGGGACTCCTACAATGAGCAGTTCTTC. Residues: CASSLGSGDSYNEQFF.

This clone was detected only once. DNA for the CDR3: TGTGCCAGCAGCTCTGGGCCGTCCTACGAGCAGTACTTC. This encodes CASSSGPSYEQYF. The chain uses TRBV7-9 and TRBJ2-7; no clear D gene. Germline-derived CDR1 and CDR2 are SEHNR and FQNEAQ (reference sequence). The CDR3 has 13 residues. Trimming took 4 bases from V and 1 from J, leaving 8 bases between them.

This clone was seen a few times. As DNA, the CDR3 is TGTGCCAGCAAGGCCCAGAATTCACCCCTCCACTTT. It specifies CASKAQNSPLHF. This chain joins TRBV6-6 and TRBJ1-6; D is undetermined. The CDR3 is 12 residues long. Trimming removed 7 bases from V and 7 bases from J, with 8 bases in between. Germline-derived CDR1 and CDR2 are MNHNY and SVGAGI (reference sequence).

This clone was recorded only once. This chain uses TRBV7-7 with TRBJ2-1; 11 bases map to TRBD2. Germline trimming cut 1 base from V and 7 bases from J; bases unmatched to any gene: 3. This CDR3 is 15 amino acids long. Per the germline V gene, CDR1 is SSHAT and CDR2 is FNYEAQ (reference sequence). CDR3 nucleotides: TGTGCCAGCAGCTTAGGTAGCGGGAGGGTGAATGAGCAGTTCTTC. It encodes CASSLGSGRVNEQFF. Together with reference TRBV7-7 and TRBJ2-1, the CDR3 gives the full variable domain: GAGVSQSPRYKVTKRGQDVTLRCDPISSHATLYWYQQALGQGPEFLTYFNYEAQPDKSGLPSDRFSAERPEGSISTLTIQRTEQRDSAMYRCASSLGSGRVNEQFFGPGTRLTVL.

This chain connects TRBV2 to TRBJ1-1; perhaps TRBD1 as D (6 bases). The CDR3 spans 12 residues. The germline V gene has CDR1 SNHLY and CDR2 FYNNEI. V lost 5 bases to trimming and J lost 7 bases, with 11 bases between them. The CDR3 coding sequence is TGTGCCAGCAGTACAGGGAGCCGTGAAGCTTTCTTT. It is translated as CASSTGSREAFF.

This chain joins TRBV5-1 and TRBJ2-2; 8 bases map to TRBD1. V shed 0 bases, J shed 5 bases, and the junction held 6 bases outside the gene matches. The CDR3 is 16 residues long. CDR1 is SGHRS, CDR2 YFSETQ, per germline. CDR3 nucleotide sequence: TGCGCCAGCAGCTTGGTAACAGGGGGTCAGACCGGGGAGCTGTTTTTT. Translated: CASSLVTGGQTGELFF.

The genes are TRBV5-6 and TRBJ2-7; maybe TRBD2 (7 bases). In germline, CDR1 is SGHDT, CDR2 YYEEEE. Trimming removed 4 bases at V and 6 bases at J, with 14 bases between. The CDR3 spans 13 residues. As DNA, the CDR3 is TGTGCCAGCAGCGGGAGGGGGTTCTTCGAGCAGTACTTC. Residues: CASSGRGFFEQYF. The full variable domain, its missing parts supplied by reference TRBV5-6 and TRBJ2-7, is DAGVTQSPTHLIKTRGQQVTLRCSPKSGHDTVSWYQQALGQGPQFIFQYYEEEERQRGNFPDRFSGHQFPNYSSELNVNALLLGDSALYLCASSGRGFFEQYFGPGTRLTVT.

The chain's CDR3 is CASSVANWGYDGNTIYF. The CDR3 coding sequence is TGTGCCAGCAGCGTAGCTAACTGGGGGTATGATGGAAACACCATATATTTT. The V and J genes are TRBV9 and TRBJ1-3; D perhaps matches TRBD1 (5 bases). Germline CDR1 and CDR2: SGDLS and YYNGEE. The CDR3 sequence is 17 residues long. Trimming shortened V by 0 bases and J by 3 bases, and 16 bases separated the two germline ends.

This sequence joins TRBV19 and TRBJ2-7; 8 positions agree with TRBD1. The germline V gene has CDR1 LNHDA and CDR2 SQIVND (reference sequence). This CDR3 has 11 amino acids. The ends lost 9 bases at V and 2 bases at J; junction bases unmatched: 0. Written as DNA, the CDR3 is TGTGCCAGCAGGGGGCCCTACGAGCAGTACTTC. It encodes CASRGPYEQYF. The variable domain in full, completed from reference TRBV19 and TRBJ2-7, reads DGGITQSPKYLFRKEGQNVTLSCEQNLNHDAMYWYRQDPGQGLRLIYYSQIVNDFQKGDIAEGYSVSREKKESFPLTVTSAQKNPTAFYLCASRGPYEQYFGPGTRLTVT.

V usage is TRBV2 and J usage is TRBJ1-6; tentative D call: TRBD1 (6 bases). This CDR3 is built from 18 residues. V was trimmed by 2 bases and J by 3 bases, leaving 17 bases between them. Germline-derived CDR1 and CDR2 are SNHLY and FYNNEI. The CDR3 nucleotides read TGTGCCAGCAGTGAAACACCGCGGGGGCTGGTCTATAATTCACCCCTCCACTTT. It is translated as CASSETPRGLVYNSPLHF.